The rows below give T cell receptor beta chains drawn from one sample of a study of cytomegalovirus exposure and HLA in healthy donors. The method was immunoSEQ multiplex PCR; TCRdb's version includes in-frame clones alone and lacks a portion of them. Of roughly 92,000 clones in the sample, around 81% were seen once. Sequencing was carried out using PBMCs. All receptors derive from a woman aged 65 to 85 in good health and CMV-seropositive. Both conserved end residues are part of each CDR3. A D gene is named only where the DNA matches it firmly. A clone size is listed for some rows: how often the clone was seen (once, few, many), or a class if it is expanded.

>TRBD1|TRBJ2-3|TRBV5-1|NA
CASSPTTGYTDTQYF
TGCGCCAGCAGCCCGACGACAGGGTATACAGATACGCAGTATTTT
>TRBD2|TRBJ2-7|TRBV7-2|NA
CASSLLAGEVYEQYF
TGTGCCAGCAGCCTTCTAGCGGGAGAGGTATACGAGCAGTACTTC
>TRBD2|TRBJ2-7|TRBV6-5|once
CASSYGTSGTYEQYF
TGTGCCAGCAGTTACGGGACTAGCGGTACCTACGAGCAGTACTTC
>TRBD2|TRBJ2-5|TRBV2|NA
CASSVQREKDF
TGTGCCAGCAGCGTCCAGCGGGAGAAAGACTTC
>TRBD2|TRBJ2-3|TRBV11-2|NA
CASSSQLAGATDTQYF
TGTGCCAGCAGCTCTCAACTAGCGGGAGCGACAGATACGCAGTATTTT
>TRBD2|TRBJ2-1|TRBV7-2|NA
CASSLGGTTGNEQFF
TGTGCCAGCAGCTTAGGGGGGACTACTGGCAATGAGCAGTTCTTC
>NA|TRBJ1-3|TRBV29-1|once
CSVDREGPSSGNTIYF
TGCAGCGTTGACAGGGAAGGACCTTCCTCTGGAAACACCATATATTTT
>NA|TRBJ2-5|TRBV7-9|once
CSSSPGQETQYF
TGTTCCAGCAGCCCGGGGCAAGAGACCCAGTACTTC
>TRBD2|TRBJ2-1|TRBV10-3|NA
CAISESIAGGLNEQFF
TGTGCCATCAGTGAGTCGATTGCGGGAGGGTTAAATGAGCAGTTCTTC
>NA|TRBJ2-2|TRBV5-8|NA
CASSLVPSGELFF
TGTGCCAGCAGCTTGGTCCCTTCCGGGGAGCTGTTTTTT
>TRBD2|TRBJ2-5|TRBV4-3|few
CASSPGLAGRAETQYF
TGCGCCAGCAGCCCGGGACTAGCGGGAAGGGCCGAGACCCAGTACTTC
>TRBD1|TRBJ2-2|TRBV5-1|NA
CASSFGQGALNTGELFF
TGCGCCAGCAGCTTCGGGCAGGGGGCGCTCAACACCGGGGAGCTGTTTTTT
>NA|TRBJ2-2|TRBV7-9|NA
CASSLEGVPKLFF
TGTGCCAGCAGCTTAGAAGGGGTTCCTAAGCTGTTTTTT
>NA|TRBJ2-3|TRBV10-2|NA
CASRPLGGGAGTDTQYF
TGCGCCAGCAGACCCCTGGGGGGGGGCGCCGGCACAGATACGCAGTATTTT
>NA|TRBJ2-2|TRBV5-4|NA
CASSFGRHDSGELFF
TGTGCCAGCAGCTTTGGGCGTCACGACAGCGGGGAGCTGTTTTTT
>NA|TRBJ1-1|TRBV10-3|NA
CATARGGPGTEAFF
TGTGCCACGGCGAGGGGGGGGCCGGGCACTGAAGCTTTCTTT
>NA|TRBJ2-7|TRBV11-2|NA
CASSLAGSYEQYF
TGCGCCAGCAGCTTAGCCGGCTCCTACGAGCAGTACTTC
>TRBD1|TRBJ1-2|TRBV27|NA
CASSPQGANYGYTF
TGTGCCAGCAGCCCTCAGGGGGCAAACTATGGCTACACCTTC
>TRBD1|TRBJ1-4|TRBV12-5|NA
CASGQGTGGEKLFF
TGTGCTAGTGGTCAGGGGACAGGGGGCGAAAAACTGTTTTTT
>TRBD1|TRBJ2-7|TRBV6-6|few
CASSYWGQGGYEQYF
TGTGCCAGCAGTTACTGGGGACAGGGGGGGTACGAGCAGTACTTC
>NA|TRBJ2-7|TRBV7-9|NA
CSSSSLQAGLSYEQYF
TGTTCCAGCAGCTCGCTCCAGGCGGGCCTCTCCTACGAGCAGTACTTC
>TRBD2|TRBJ2-1|TRBV5-1|NA
CASSLRTSGNENEQFF
TGCGCCAGCAGCTTGAGGACTAGCGGGAACGAGAATGAGCAGTTCTTC
>NA|TRBJ2-5|TRBV30|NA
CAWSAGTAEETQYF
TGTGCCTGGAGTGCCGGGACTGCTGAAGAGACCCAGTACTTC
>NA|TRBJ2-4|TRBV21-1|NA
CASSKVAGVAKNIQYF
TGTGCCAGCAGCAAAGTGGCGGGGGTAGCCAAAAACATTCAGTACTTC
>NA|TRBJ2-4|TRBV6-1|NA
CASRAGPAKNIQYF
TGTGCCAGCAGGGCAGGGCCAGCCAAAAACATTCAGTACTTC
>TRBD2|TRBJ2-1|TRBV6-6|many
CASRGLADRSYNEQFF
TGTGCCAGCAGGGGTCTAGCGGACCGCTCCTACAATGAGCAGTTCTTC
>NA|TRBJ1-1|TRBV21-1|NA
CASSKAGRGTEAFF
TGTGCCAGCAGCAAAGCAGGCAGGGGCACTGAAGCTTTCTTT
>NA|TRBJ1-1|TRBV18|NA
CASSLQKNTEAFF
TGTGCCAGCTCACTACAAAAGAACACTGAAGCTTTCTTT
>TRBD2|TRBJ2-1|TRBV5-1|once
CASSLDASGSYNEQFF
TGCGCCAGCAGCTTGGATGCTAGCGGGTCCTACAATGAGCAGTTCTTC
>TRBD2|TRBJ2-1|TRBV5-1|NA
CASSRALAGNNEQFF
TGCGCCAGCAGCCGCGCGCTAGCGGGTAACAATGAGCAGTTCTTC
>TRBD2|TRBJ2-1|TRBV4-1|NA
CASSQDFNGGWGEQFF
TGCGCCAGCAGCCAAGATTTCAACGGGGGGTGGGGTGAGCAGTTCTTC
>NA|TRBJ2-7|TRBV5-5|NA
CASSLVQGYEQYF
TGTGCCAGCAGCTTGGTTCAGGGCTACGAGCAGTACTTC
>TRBD1|TRBJ1-1|TRBV6-5|NA
CASSYPRGQENTEAFF
TGTGCCAGCAGTTACCCGAGGGGACAGGAGAACACTGAAGCTTTCTTT
>TRBD2|TRBJ2-1|TRBV7-3|NA
CASSTPGLAGADGEQFF
TGTGCCAGCAGCACGCCGGGACTAGCGGGAGCAGACGGTGAGCAGTTCTTC
>NA|TRBJ2-4|TRBV15|NA
CATSMGRAKNIQYF
TGTGCCACCTCCATGGGGCGAGCCAAAAACATTCAGTACTTC
>TRBD2|TRBJ2-5|TRBV4-3|few
CASSHGAGGKETQYF
TGCGCCAGCAGCCACGGAGCGGGAGGGAAAGAGACCCAGTACTTC
>NA|TRBJ2-3|TRBV27|NA
CASSFGSGTDTQYF
TGTGCCAGCAGTTTCGGGAGCGGCACAGATACGCAGTATTTT
>TRBD1|TRBJ1-5|TRBV18|NA
CASSPNGQGAGQPQHF
TGTGCCAGCTCACCTAACGGACAGGGGGCAGGGCAGCCCCAGCATTTT
>NA|TRBJ2-3|TRBV4-3|NA
CASSQYQGSTDTQYF
TGCGCCAGCAGCCAATACCAGGGCTCCACAGATACGCAGTATTTT
>TRBD1|TRBJ2-7|TRBV18|NA
CASSPKQGVGEQYF
TGTGCCAGCTCACCGAAACAGGGGGTTGGCGAGCAGTACTTC
>TRBD1|TRBJ2-7|TRBV7-7|NA
CASSAGQASYEQYF
TGTGCTAGCAGCGCGGGACAGGCGAGCTACGAGCAGTACTTC